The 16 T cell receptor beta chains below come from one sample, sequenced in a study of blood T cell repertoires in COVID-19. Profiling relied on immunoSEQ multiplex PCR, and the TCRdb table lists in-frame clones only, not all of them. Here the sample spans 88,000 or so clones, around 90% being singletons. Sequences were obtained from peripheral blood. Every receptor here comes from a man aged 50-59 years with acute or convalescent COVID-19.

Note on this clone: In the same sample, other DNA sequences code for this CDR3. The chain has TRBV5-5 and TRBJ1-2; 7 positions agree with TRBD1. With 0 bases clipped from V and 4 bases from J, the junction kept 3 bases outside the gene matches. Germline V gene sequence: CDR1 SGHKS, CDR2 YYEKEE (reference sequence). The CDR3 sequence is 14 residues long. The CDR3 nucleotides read TGTGCCAGCAGCTTGGAGGGGGCAGGCTATGGCTACACCTTC. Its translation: CASSLEGAGYGYTF.

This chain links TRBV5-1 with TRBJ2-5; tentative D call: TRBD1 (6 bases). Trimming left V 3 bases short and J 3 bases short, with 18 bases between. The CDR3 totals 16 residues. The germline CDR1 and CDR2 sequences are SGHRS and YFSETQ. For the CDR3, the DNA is TGCGCCAGCAGCTGGGGGTCCGGGGCAGGGGAAGAGACCCAGTACTTC. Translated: CASSWGSGAGEETQYF.

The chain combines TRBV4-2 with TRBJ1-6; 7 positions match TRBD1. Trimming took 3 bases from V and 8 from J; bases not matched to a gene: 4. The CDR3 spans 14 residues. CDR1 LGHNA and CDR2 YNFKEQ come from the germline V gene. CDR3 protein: CASSQTGSYSPLHF. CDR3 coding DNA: TGTGCCAGCAGCCAGACAGGGAGTTATTCACCCCTCCACTTT.

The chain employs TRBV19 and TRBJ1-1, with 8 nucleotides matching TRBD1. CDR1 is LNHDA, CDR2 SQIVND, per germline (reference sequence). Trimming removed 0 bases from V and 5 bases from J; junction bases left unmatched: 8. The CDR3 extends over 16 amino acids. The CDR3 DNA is TGTGCCAGTAGTATAGACGACAGGGGAAGTTGGACTGAAGCTTTCTTT. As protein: CASSIDDRGSWTEAFF.

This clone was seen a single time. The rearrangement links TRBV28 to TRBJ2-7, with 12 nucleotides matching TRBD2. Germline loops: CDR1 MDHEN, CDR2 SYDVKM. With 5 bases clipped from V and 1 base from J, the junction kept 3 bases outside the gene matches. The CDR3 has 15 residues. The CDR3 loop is CASSETSGRSYEQYF. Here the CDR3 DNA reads TGTGCCAGCAGTGAGACTAGCGGGAGATCCTACGAGCAGTACTTC.

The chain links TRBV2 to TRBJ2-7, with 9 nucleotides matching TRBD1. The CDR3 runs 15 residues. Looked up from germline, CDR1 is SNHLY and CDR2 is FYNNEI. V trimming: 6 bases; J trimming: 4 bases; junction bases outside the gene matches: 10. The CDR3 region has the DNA TGTGCCAGCAGCCAGGAAACAGGGGGCCTTTACGAGCAGTACGTC. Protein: CASSQETGGLYEQYV.

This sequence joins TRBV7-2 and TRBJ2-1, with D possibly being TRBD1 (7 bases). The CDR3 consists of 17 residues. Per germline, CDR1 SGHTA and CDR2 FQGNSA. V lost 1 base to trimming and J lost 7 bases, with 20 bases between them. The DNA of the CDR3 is TGTGCCAGCAGCTTAGGGGTGGTTCAGGGGGGCAAGAATGAGCAGTTCTTC. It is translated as CASSLGVVQGGKNEQFF.

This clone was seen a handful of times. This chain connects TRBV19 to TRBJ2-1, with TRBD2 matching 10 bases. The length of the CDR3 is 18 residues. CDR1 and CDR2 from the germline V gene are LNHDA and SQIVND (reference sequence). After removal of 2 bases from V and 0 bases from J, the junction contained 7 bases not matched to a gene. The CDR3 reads CASSIREIAGGSYNEQFF. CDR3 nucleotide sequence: TGTGCCAGTAGTATACGGGAAATAGCGGGGGGCTCCTACAATGAGCAGTTCTTC.

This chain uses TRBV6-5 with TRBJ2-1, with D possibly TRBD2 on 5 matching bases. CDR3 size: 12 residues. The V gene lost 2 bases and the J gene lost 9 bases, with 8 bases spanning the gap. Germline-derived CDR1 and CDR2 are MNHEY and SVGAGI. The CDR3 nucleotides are TGTGCCAGCAGTTACATGGCGGGTGAGCAGTTCTTC. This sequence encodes CASSYMAGEQFF.

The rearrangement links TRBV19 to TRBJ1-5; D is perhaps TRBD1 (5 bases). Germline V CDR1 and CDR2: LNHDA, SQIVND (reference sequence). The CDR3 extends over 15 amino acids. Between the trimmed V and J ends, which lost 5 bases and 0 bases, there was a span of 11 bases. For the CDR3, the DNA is TGTGCCAGTAGTGAAGACAGAACTAGCAATCAGCCCCAGCATTTT. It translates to CASSEDRTSNQPQHF.

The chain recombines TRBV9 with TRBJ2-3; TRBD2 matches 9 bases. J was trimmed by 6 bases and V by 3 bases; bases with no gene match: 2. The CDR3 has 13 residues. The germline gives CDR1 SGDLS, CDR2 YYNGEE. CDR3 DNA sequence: TGTGCCAGCAGCGGCGGGGGGGCTGATACGCAGTATTTT. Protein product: CASSGGGADTQYF.

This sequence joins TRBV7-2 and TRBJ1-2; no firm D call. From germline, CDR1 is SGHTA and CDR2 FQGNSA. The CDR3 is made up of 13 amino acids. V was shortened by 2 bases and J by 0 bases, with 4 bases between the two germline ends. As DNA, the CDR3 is TGTGCCAGCAGCTTATCAGCTAACTATGGCTACACCTTC. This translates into CASSLSANYGYTF.

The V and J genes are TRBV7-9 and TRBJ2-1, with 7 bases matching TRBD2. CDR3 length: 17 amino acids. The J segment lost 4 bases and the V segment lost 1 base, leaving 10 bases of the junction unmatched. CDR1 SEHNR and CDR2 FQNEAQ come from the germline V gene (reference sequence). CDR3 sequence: CASSLGPGSLAYNEQFF. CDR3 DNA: TGTGCCAGCAGCTTAGGTCCAGGGTCACTAGCGTACAATGAGCAGTTCTTC.

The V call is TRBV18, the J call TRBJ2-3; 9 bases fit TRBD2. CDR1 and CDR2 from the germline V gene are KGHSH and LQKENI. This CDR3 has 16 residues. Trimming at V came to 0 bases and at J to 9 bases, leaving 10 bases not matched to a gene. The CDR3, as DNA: TGTGCCAGCTCACCACCCGGGCCAGCGGGAGGTGGAACGCAGTATTTT. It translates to CASSPPGPAGGGTQYF.

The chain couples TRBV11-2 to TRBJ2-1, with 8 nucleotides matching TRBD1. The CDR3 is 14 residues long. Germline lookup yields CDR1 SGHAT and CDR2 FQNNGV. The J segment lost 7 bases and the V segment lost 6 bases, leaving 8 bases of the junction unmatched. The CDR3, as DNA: TGTGCCAGCAGAGGCCAGGGGGCGAGAAATGAGCAGTTCTTC. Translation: CASRGQGARNEQFF.

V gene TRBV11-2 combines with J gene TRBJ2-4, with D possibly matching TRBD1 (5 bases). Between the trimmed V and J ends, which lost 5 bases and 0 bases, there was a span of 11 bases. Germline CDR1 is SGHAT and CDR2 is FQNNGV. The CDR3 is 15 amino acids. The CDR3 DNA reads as TGTGCCAGCAGCCCAGGGATTCTAGCCAAAAACATTCAGTACTTC. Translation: CASSPGILAKNIQYF.